The 21 T cell receptor beta chains below come from one sample, sequenced in a study of shared T cell receptors in the human thymus. The protocol was immunoSEQ multiplex PCR, while the TCRdb copy is restricted to in-frame clones and leaves out a portion. The sample comprises around 68,000 clones, nearly 95% of which are singletons, and about 0.036% rests with the top ten. The sample taken for sequencing was thymocytes. These receptor sequences come from a human donor.

This clone was seen just once. The chain uses TRBV7-3 and TRBJ2-1; 7 nucleotides line up with TRBD2. Germline V gene sequence: CDR1 SGHTA, CDR2 FQGTGA. Trimming took 4 bases from V and 4 from J; bases not matched to a gene: 16. The CDR3 consists of 18 residues. In nucleotides, the CDR3 is TGTGCCAGCAGCTCATCTAGCGGCGTGATTAAAGATTACAATGAGCAGTTCTTC. It translates to CASSSSSGVIKDYNEQFF. Filled out from reference TRBV7-3 and TRBJ2-1, the complete variable domain reads GAGVSQTPSNKVTEKGKYVELRCDPISGHTALYWYRQSLGQGPEFLIYFQGTGAADDSGLPNDRFFAVRPEGSVSTLKIQRTERGDSAVYLCASSSSSGVIKDYNEQFFGPGTRLTVL.

This clone was seen only once. The rearrangement joins TRBV28 to TRBJ2-1; D unclear. In germline, CDR1 is MDHEN, CDR2 SYDVKM. This CDR3 is built from 14 residues. V gave up 4 bases and J gave up 2 bases, with 9 bases separating them. CDR3 sequence: CASSSPEAYNEQFF. The CDR3 DNA is TGTGCCAGCAGTTCCCCAGAGGCCTACAATGAGCAGTTCTTC.

The chain couples TRBV7-2 to TRBJ1-2, with D possibly TRBD1 on 6 matching bases. The CDR3 runs to 15 residues. Between the trimmed V and J ends, which lost 5 bases and 2 bases, there was a span of 15 bases. Germline CDR1 is SGHTA and CDR2 is FQGNSA. The CDR3 sequence: CASSRSLDRNYGYTF. DNA of the CDR3: TGTGCCAGCAGCCGCTCCCTCGACAGGAACTATGGCTACACCTTC.

This clone showed up just once. The V call is TRBV27, the J call TRBJ2-3; 10 nucleotides match TRBD2. Germline V lookup: CDR1 MNHEY, CDR2 SMNVEV (reference sequence). The CDR3 consists of 17 residues. V gave up 4 bases and J gave up 0 bases; unmatched junction bases: 7. The DNA of the CDR3 is TGTGCCAGCAGTTCGGCTAGCGGGGGACCTAGCACAGATACGCAGTATTTT. The encoded protein is CASSSASGGPSTDTQYF.

The V and J genes are TRBV14 and TRBJ1-1; D uncertain. Looked up from germline, CDR1 is SGHDN and CDR2 is FVKESK. The CDR3 extends over 17 amino acids. The V end was cut by 1 base, the J end by 1 base, with 16 bases between. CDR3 amino acids: CASSQGTTFLSNTEAFF. The CDR3 DNA is TGTGCCAGCAGCCAAGGGACCACATTTCTATCGAACACTGAAGCTTTCTTT. Drawing the rest from reference TRBV14 and TRBJ1-1, the complete variable domain is EAGVTQFPSHSVIEKGQTVTLRCDPISGHDNLYWYRRVMGKEIKFLLHFVKESKQDESGMPNNRFLAERTGGTYSTLKVQPAELEDSGVYFCASSQGTTFLSNTEAFFGQGTRLTVV.

V gene TRBV4-3 combines with J gene TRBJ1-5, with a tentative D call TRBD1 (5 bases). From germline, CDR1 is LGHNA and CDR2 YSLEER. This CDR3 contains 13 residues. The ends were cut back, 4 bases at V and 3 bases at J, with 7 bases in the middle. CDR3: CASSLGPNQPQHF. The DNA of the CDR3 is TGCGCCAGCAGCCTGGGGCCCAATCAGCCCCAGCATTTT.

Here the CDR3 reads CASSLSYSAIANYGYTF. CDR3 DNA: TGTGCCAGCAGCTTATCCTATAGTGCAATTGCTAACTATGGCTACACCTTC. V is TRBV11-2 and J is TRBJ1-2; no reliable D call. Trimming pared 2 bases from V and 0 bases from J, leaving 16 bases between. Germline values: CDR1 SGHAT, CDR2 FQNNGV. The CDR3 covers 17 residues.

The chain combines TRBV7-2 with TRBJ2-7; a weak D match, TRBD1 (5 bases). The CDR3 totals 15 residues. Germline lookup yields CDR1 SGHTA and CDR2 FQGNSA. Between the trimmed V and J ends, which lost 5 bases and 2 bases, there was a span of 16 bases. The CDR3 loop is CASSTRTNRTYEQYF. CDR3 in DNA: TGTGCCAGCAGCACCCGGACAAATAGGACCTACGAGCAGTACTTC.

The genes are TRBV4-3 and TRBJ1-1; 8 bases fit TRBD1. V gave up 0 bases and J gave up 5 bases; unmatched junction bases: 11. From germline, CDR1 is LGHNA and CDR2 YSLEER. CDR3 length: 17 amino acids. This CDR3 reads CASSQEAGGAVWTEAFF. CDR3 DNA sequence: TGCGCCAGCAGCCAAGAAGCAGGGGGCGCAGTGTGGACTGAAGCTTTCTTT.

The chain is built from TRBV7-9 and TRBJ2-7; TRBD2 is a possible D gene (5 bases). This CDR3 is 14 amino acids long. V was pared by 5 bases and J by 5 bases, with 16 bases between. Germline V gene lookup returns CDR1 SEHNR and CDR2 FQNEAQ (reference sequence). This CDR3 reads CASSRQGGNHEQYF. DNA of the CDR3: TGTGCCAGCAGCCGACAAGGAGGTAACCACGAGCAGTACTTC.

J is TRBJ2-1 and V is TRBV18, with D perhaps matching TRBD2 (6 bases). CDR1 and CDR2 (germline): KGHSH, LQKENI. Deletions cut 1 base from V and 2 bases from J, with 15 bases between. This CDR3 comprises 17 residues. Here the CDR3 DNA reads TGTGCCAGCTCACCACGCCTGCGGGATGTACCCTACAATGAGCAGTTCTTC. Encoded protein: CASSPRLRDVPYNEQFF. Drawing the rest from reference TRBV18 and TRBJ2-1, the complete variable domain is NAGVMQNPRHLVRRRGQEARLRCSPMKGHSHVYWYRQLPEEGLKFMVYLQKENIIDESGMPKERFSAEFPKEGPSILRIQQVVRGDSAAYFCASSPRLRDVPYNEQFFGPGTRLTVL.

The chain has TRBV4-1 and TRBJ1-2, with TRBD1 as a possible D gene (6 bases). V lost 4 bases and J 5 bases, leaving 20 bases between the germline ends. This CDR3 is 16 amino acids long. Germline V gene sequence: CDR1 MGHRA, CDR2 YSYEKL. For the CDR3, the DNA is TGCGCCAGCAGCCCCCGGACTCAAGGGGGGACGTATGGCTACACCTTC. Encoded protein: CASSPRTQGGTYGYTF.

The chain is built from TRBV15 and TRBJ2-7; a weak D match, TRBD1 (5 bases). This CDR3 spans 16 amino acids. Germline assignment: CDR1 LNHNV and CDR2 YYDKDF (reference sequence). V lost 0 bases and J lost 1, with 13 bases in between. This chain's CDR3 is CATSRDSKRQSYEQYF. The CDR3 region has the DNA TGTGCCACCAGCAGAGATTCTAAACGACAGTCCTACGAGCAGTACTTC.

This chain joins TRBV5-6 and TRBJ2-7; D remains unclear. CDR1 SGHDT and CDR2 YYEEEE come from the germline V gene. CDR3 length: 16 residues. V dropped 3 bases and J dropped 2 bases, with 18 bases sitting between them. The CDR3 here is CASSSGYRQLTYEQYF. The CDR3 DNA is TGTGCCAGCAGCTCCGGGTATAGGCAGCTAACCTACGAGCAGTACTTC.

The chain employs TRBV28 and TRBJ2-1; maybe TRBD1 (6 bases). Trimming pared 2 bases from V and 4 bases from J, leaving 12 bases between. Germline CDR1 reads MDHEN; CDR2 reads SYDVKM. The CDR3 is 15 residues long. The chain's CDR3 is CASSLKGTYYNEQFF. CDR3 sequence (DNA): TGTGCCAGCAGTTTAAAAGGGACATATTACAATGAGCAGTTCTTC.

The chain couples TRBV7-9 to TRBJ2-2; 8 nucleotides match TRBD1. The CDR3 sequence is 19 residues long. J gave up 2 bases and V 4 bases, and 15 bases lay outside the gene matches. Germline V gene sequence: CDR1 SEHNR, CDR2 FQNEAQ (reference sequence). CDR3 sequence: CASSSPGQVPRTNTGELFF. CDR3 DNA sequence: TGTGCCAGCAGCTCTCCGGGACAGGTGCCCCGGACCAACACCGGGGAGCTGTTTTTT.

This rearrangement joins TRBV5-1 to TRBJ2-3; D gene unclear. The V gene's germline CDR1 is SGHRS and CDR2 YFSETQ. V was cut by 0 bases and J by 3 bases, with 14 bases left in between. The CDR3 covers 16 residues. CDR3 loop: CASSLDGGRLTDTQYF. The CDR3 coding sequence is TGCGCCAGCAGCTTGGATGGTGGCAGATTAACAGATACGCAGTATTTT.

CDR3 residues: CASSQDPRGLSYEQYF. For the CDR3, the DNA is TGTGCCAGCAGCCAAGATCCCCGGGGGCTCTCCTACGAGCAGTACTTC. This chain joins TRBV4-2 and TRBJ2-7; either TRBD1 or TRBD2 may fit D (6 bases each). The CDR3 length is 16 residues. The germline CDR1 and CDR2 sequences are LGHNA and YNFKEQ. Trimming took 0 bases from V and 0 from J, leaving 12 bases between them.

V usage is TRBV5-4 and J usage is TRBJ1-2; weak D call: TRBD1 (5 bases). V was pared by 4 bases and J by 6 bases, with 16 bases between. The germline CDR1 and CDR2 sequences are SGHNT and YYREEE (reference sequence). This CDR3 contains 14 residues. CDR3 DNA sequence: TGTGCCAGCAGCCCGGGGGTGGAGTGGAATGGCTACACCTTC. Residues: CASSPGVEWNGYTF.

This clone was detected once. The genes are TRBV5-4 and TRBJ1-1, with 7 bases matching TRBD1. CDR3 length: 15 residues. V gave up 5 bases and J gave up 9 bases; unmatched junction bases: 16. CDR1 is SGHNT and CDR2 is YYREEE in the germline V gene (reference sequence). CDR3 nucleotides: TGTGCCAGCAGATCTACAGGGGCGCAATACGAGAAAGCTTTCTTT. It yields the protein CASRSTGAQYEKAFF. Supplemented by reference TRBV5-4 and TRBJ1-1, the full variable domain reads ETGVTQSPTHLIKTRGQQVTLRCSSQSGHNTVSWYQQALGQGPQFIFQYYREEENGRGNFPPRFSGLQFPNYSSELNVNALELDDSALYLCASRSTGAQYEKAFFGQGTRLTVV.

The rearrangement uses TRBV6-5 and TRBJ2-4, with D perhaps TRBD1 (5 bases). The V and J ends lost 6 bases and 0 bases respectively, with 9 bases between them. This CDR3 has 14 residues. Germline-derived CDR1 and CDR2 are MNHEY and SVGAGI. CDR3 in amino acids: CASRGRLAKNIQYF. CDR3 bases: TGTGCCAGCAGGGGGCGTTTAGCCAAAAACATTCAGTACTTC.